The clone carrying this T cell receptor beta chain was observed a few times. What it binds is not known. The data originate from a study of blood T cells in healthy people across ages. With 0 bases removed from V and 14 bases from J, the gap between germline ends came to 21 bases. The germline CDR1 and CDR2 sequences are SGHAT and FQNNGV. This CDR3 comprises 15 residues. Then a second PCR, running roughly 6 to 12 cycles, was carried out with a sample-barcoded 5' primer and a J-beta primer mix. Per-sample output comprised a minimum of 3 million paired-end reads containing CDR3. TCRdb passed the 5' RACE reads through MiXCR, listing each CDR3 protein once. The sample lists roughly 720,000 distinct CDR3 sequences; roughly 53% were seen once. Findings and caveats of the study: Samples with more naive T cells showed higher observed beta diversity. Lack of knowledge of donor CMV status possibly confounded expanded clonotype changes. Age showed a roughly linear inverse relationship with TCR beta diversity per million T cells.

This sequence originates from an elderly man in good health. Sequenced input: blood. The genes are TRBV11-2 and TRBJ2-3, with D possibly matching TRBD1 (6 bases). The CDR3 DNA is TGTGCCAGCAGCTTAGAACCTACAGGGCACAGATACGCGTATTTT. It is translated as CASSLEPTGHRYAYF.